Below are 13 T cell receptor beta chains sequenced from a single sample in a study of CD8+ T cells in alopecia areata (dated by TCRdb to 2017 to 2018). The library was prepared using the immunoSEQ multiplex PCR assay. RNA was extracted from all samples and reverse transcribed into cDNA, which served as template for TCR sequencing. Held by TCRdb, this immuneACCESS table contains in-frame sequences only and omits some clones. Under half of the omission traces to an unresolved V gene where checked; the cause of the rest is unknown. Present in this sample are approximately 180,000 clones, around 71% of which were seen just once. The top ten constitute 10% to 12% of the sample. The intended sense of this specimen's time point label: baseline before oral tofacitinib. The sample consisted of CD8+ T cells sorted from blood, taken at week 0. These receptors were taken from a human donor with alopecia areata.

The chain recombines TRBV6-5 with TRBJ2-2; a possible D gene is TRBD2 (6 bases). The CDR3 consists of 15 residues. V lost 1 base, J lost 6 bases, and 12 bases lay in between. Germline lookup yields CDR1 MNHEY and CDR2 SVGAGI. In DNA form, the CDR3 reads TGTGCCAGCAGTTACTACGCGGGCGGGGCCGGGGAGCTGTTTTTT. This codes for CASSYYAGGAGELFF.

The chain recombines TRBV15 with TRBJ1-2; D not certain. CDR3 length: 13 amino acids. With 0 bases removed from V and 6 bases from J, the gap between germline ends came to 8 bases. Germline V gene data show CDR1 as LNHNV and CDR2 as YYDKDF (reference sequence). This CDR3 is CATSRDGRDGYTF. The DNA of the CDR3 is TGTGCCACCAGCAGAGATGGGAGGGATGGCTACACCTTC. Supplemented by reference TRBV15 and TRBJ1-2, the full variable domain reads DAMVIQNPRYQVTQFGKPVTLSCSQTLNHNVMYWYQQKSSQAPKLLFHYYDKDFNNEADTPDNFQSRRPNTSFCFLDIRSPGLGDTAMYLCATSRDGRDGYTFGSGTRLTVV.

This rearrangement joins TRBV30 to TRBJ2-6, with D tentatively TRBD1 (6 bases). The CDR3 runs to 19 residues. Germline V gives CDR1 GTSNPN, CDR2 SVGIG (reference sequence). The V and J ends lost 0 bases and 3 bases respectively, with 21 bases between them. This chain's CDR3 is CAWSVLSGRGLFGANVLTF. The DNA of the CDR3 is TGTGCCTGGAGTGTCCTCAGTGGCAGGGGTTTATTTGGGGCCAACGTCCTGACTTTC.

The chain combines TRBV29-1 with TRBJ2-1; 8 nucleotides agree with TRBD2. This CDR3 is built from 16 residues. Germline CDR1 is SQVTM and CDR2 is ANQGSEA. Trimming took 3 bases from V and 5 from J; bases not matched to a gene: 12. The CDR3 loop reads CSVDPLGAGEDNEQFF. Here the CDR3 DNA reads TGCAGCGTTGACCCATTGGGAGCGGGGGAGGACAATGAGCAGTTCTTC.

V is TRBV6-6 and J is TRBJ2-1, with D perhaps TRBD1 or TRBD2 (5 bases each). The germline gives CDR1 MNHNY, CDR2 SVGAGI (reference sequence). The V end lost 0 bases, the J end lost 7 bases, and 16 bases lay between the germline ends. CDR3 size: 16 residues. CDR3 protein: CASSYSGSVGTNEQFF. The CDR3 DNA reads TGTGCCAGCAGTTACTCAGGTTCGGTAGGGACGAATGAGCAGTTCTTC.

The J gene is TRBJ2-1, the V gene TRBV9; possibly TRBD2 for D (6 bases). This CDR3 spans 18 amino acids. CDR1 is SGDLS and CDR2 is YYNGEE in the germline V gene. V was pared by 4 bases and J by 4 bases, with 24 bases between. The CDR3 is CASSPVGTSSWDYNEQFF. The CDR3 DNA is TGTGCCAGCAGCCCAGTCGGCACTAGCTCATGGGATTACAATGAGCAGTTCTTC. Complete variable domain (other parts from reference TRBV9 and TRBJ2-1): DSGVTQTPKHLITATGQRVTLRCSPRSGDLSVYWYQQSLDQGLQFLIQYYNGEERAKGNILERFSAQQFPDLHSELNLSSLELGDSALYFCASSPVGTSSWDYNEQFFGPGTRLTVL.

CDR3 bases: TGTGCCAGCAGCCCCGGACAGCCCAGGACGCAGTATTTT. Its protein is CASSPGQPRTQYF. The chain combines TRBV7-8 with TRBJ2-3; D may be TRBD1 (6 bases). V was shortened by 5 bases and J by 9 bases, with 15 bases between the two germline ends. Germline values: CDR1 SGHVS, CDR2 FQNEAQ. The length of the CDR3 is 13 residues.

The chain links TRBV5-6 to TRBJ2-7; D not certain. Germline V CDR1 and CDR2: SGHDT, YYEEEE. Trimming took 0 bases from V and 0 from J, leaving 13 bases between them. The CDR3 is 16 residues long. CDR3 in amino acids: CASSLGPGSISYEQYF. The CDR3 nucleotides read TGTGCCAGCAGCTTGGGACCGGGTTCGATCTCCTACGAGCAGTACTTC. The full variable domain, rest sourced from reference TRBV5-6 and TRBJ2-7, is DAGVTQSPTHLIKTRGQQVTLRCSPKSGHDTVSWYQQALGQGPQFIFQYYEEEERQRGNFPDRFSGHQFPNYSSELNVNALLLGDSALYLCASSLGPGSISYEQYFGPGTRLTVT.

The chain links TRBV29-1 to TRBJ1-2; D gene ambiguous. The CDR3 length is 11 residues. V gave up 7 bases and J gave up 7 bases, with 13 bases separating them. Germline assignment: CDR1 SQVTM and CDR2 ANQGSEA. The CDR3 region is CSARSGGGYTF. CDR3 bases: TGCAGCGCCCGTTCGGGAGGTGGCTACACCTTC.

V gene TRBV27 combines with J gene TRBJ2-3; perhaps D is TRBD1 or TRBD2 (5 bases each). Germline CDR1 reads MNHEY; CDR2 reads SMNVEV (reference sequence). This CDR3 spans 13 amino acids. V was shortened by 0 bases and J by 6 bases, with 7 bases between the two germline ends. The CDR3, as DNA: TGTGCCAGCAGTTTATCTCGGGGCGATACGCAGTATTTT. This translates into CASSLSRGDTQYF.

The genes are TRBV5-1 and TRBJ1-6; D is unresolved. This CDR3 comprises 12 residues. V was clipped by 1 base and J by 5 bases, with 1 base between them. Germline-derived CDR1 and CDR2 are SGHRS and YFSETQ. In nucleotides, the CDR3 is TGCGCCAGCAGCTTGAATAATTCACCCCTCCACTTT. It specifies CASSLNNSPLHF.

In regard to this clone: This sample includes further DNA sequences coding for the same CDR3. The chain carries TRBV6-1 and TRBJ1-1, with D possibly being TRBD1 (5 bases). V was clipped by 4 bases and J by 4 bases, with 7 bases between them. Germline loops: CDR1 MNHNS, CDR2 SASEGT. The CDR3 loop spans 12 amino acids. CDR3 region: CASSVGGTEAFF. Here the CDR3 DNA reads TGTGCCAGCAGTGTGGGGGGCACTGAAGCTTTCTTT.

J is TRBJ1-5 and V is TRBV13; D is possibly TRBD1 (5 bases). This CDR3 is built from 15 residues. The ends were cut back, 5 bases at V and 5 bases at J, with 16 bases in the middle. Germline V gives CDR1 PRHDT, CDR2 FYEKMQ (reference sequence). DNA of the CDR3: TGTGCCAGCAGCCTCGGGGCGGGGGTCGATCAGCCCCAGCATTTT. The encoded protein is CASSLGAGVDQPQHF.